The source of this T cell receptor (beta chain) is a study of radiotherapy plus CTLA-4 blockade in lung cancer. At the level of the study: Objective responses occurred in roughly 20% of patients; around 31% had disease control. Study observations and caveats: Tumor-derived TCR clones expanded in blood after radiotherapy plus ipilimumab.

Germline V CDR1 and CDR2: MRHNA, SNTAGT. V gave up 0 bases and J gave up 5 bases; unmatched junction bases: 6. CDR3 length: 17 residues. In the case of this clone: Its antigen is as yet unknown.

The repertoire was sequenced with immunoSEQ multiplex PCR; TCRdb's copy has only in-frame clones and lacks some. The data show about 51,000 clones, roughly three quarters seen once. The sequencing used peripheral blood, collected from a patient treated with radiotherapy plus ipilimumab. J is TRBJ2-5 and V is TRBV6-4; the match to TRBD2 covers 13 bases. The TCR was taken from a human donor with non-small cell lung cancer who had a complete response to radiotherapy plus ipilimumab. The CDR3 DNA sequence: TGTGCCAGCAGTGACTCTACTAGCGGGAGGGCCCGGGAGACCCAGTACTTC. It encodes CASSDSTSGRARETQYF.